Detailed here is one TCR beta chain. There is no known antigen for this receptor. Qualities for individual bases were not recorded, and no much larger clone is one base off. TCRbeta CDR3 regions were amplified from genomic DNA by means of the immunoSEQ Assay, a bias-controlled multiplex PCR. As for the authors' bioinformatics: Within the assay, amplification of reference gene primers was used to estimate how many nucleated cells each sample contained. To quantify the absolute abundance of each unique TCRbeta CDR3 rearrangement, sequence reads were collapsed and filtered. For each sample, productive Simpson clonality was calculated by taking the square root of Simpson's diversity index across productive rearrangements. TCRdb stores this immuneACCESS table with in-frame sequences only. Part of the clones is absent; in the studies checked, under half of the shortfall reflects unresolved V genes, and no reason is known for the rest. Clone size and the V and J calls come from that table; the DNA yielded D and trimming. The sample contains about 110,000 clones, approximately 86% of them found a single time. The ten largest clones capture about 1% of the sample.

The collaborating institutions used their own protocols to collect whole blood in K2EDTA tubes. Collaborator samples were shipped for TCRbeta analysis as frozen whole blood, isolated PBMCs, or DNA extracted from either sample type. The CDR3 measures 15 amino acids from cysteine to phenylalanine. Just the 45-base CDR3 DNA is kept, in frame starting at base 1. Ends trimmed: V by 6 bases, J by 4 bases; bases unmatched to a gene: 10. As encoded in the germline V gene, CDR1 is SGHTA while CDR2 is FQGNSA. This entry belongs to a study of blood T cell repertoires in COVID-19 (TCRdb year 2020). Regarding the study in general: Samples from collaborators originated in the United States, Italy and Spain and spanned both the acute and convalescent phases of COVID-19. The material from the prospective study consisted of cDNA or gDNA derived from T cells, B-cell-depleted T cells, or PBMCs. Deeply sampled blood TCRbeta repertoires from subjects exposed to, actively infected with, or recovered from COVID-19 were included in the dataset. The repertoires were made available in a free public database intended to serve as a resource for research on the immune response to SARS-CoV-2. The samples were drawn from the first 160 participants of the ongoing ImmuneRACE study and from 950 to 1,500 subjects provided by 6 global collaborators. The sample metadata nearly always contained a de-identified subject ID, COVID-19 status, age in years and sex. Where HLA class I and class II types were available, the types were taken from metadata supplied by the sample provider, not from assay-based typing. What the authors observed across the whole study: How much clinical and demographic metadata was included differed by source and by participant, and the metadata was provided uncurated.

Source material: peripheral blood. The chain is made from TRBV7-2 and TRBJ2-5; 8 nucleotides in the junction match TRBD2. This TCR derives from a woman aged 50 to 60 with active or convalescent COVID-19. In nucleotide form, the sequence is TGTGCCAGCAGTTCTTTGGGCCTAGCGGGAGAGACCCAGTACTTC. This gives the protein CASSSLGLAGETQYF.